This passage covers 26 T cell receptor beta chains from one sample sequenced in a study of cytomegalovirus exposure and HLA in healthy donors. The PCR ran on 60 Vbeta and 13 Jbeta primers. The table came from immunoSEQ multiplex PCR; TCRdb's copy has only in-frame clones and leaves some out. The sample carries roughly 170,000 clones, almost 85% recorded once. Sequenced input: PBMCs. These receptors were collected from a girl aged 5-17 years in good health and CMV-seropositive.

The genes are TRBV5-4 and TRBJ1-1; D is perhaps TRBD1 (5 bases). With 4 bases removed from V and 1 base from J, the gap between germline ends came to 8 bases. This CDR3 is built from 13 residues. Germline V gives CDR1 SGHNT, CDR2 YYREEE (reference sequence). CDR3 residues: CASSRQKNTEAFF. The CDR3 nucleotides are TGTGCCAGCAGCCGACAGAAGAACACTGAAGCTTTCTTT.

V is TRBV18 and J is TRBJ1-1, with D hard to call. The germline V and J ends were trimmed by 2 bases and 8 bases, with 12 bases remaining between them. Germline V gene lookup returns CDR1 KGHSH and CDR2 LQKENI. The CDR3 has 13 amino acids. In nucleotides, the CDR3 is TGTGCCAGCTCACCAAACGAGCGCTGGGAAGCTTTCTTT. Translated, it gives CASSPNERWEAFF.

The count of this clone is one. The V and J genes are TRBV6-1 and TRBJ1-1, with D uncertain. CDR1 and CDR2 from the germline V gene are MNHNS and SASEGT. Trimming removed 7 bases from V and 5 bases from J, with 8 bases in between. The CDR3 runs 11 residues. The CDR3 DNA sequence: TGTGCCAGCAATCCAGTAACTGAAGCTTTCTTT. Translating it yields CASNPVTEAFF.

The rearrangement links TRBV6-5 to TRBJ1-1; no definite D call. Germline loops: CDR1 MNHEY, CDR2 SVGAGI. CDR3 length: 15 amino acids. Trimming removed 2 bases from V and 3 bases from J, with 13 bases in between. As DNA, the CDR3 is TGTGCCAGCAGTTACAGTAGCCACACCGACACTGAAGCTTTCTTT. This codes for CASSYSSHTDTEAFF.

The chain has TRBV11-3 and TRBJ1-6, with 8 nucleotides matching TRBD1. V lost 5 bases to trimming and J lost 4 bases; unmatched junction nucleotides: 4. The germline V gene has CDR1 SGHNT and CDR2 YENEEA. The CDR3 length is 15 residues. Written as DNA, the CDR3 is TGTGCCAGCAGCGGGGGACAGGCTTATAATTCACCCCTCCACTTT. Translation gives CASSGGQAYNSPLHF.

Only a few counts were recorded for this clone. The chain has TRBV10-1 and TRBJ2-2; tentative D call: TRBD1 (5 bases). This CDR3 contains 13 residues. From germline, CDR1 is WNHNN and CDR2 SYGVQD (reference sequence). Trimming removed 8 bases from V and 5 bases from J, with 12 bases in between. The CDR3 DNA sequence: TGCGCCAGCGCGGAGACAGCTACCGGGGAGCTGTTTTTT. Protein: CASAETATGELFF.

The chain joins TRBV5-1 to TRBJ1-4; D is perhaps TRBD1 (5 bases). The V end was cut by 4 bases, the J end by 0 bases, with 19 bases between. CDR1 is SGHRS and CDR2 is YFSETQ in the germline V gene. This CDR3 region has 18 residues. The CDR3 bases are TGCGCCAGCAGCCCGAGACAGCTCGCTTCTGCAACTAATGAAAAACTGTTTTTT. Its protein is CASSPRQLASATNEKLFF.

The V and J genes are TRBV6-6 and TRBJ2-5, with a possible D match to TRBD1 (6 bases). The germline V and J ends were trimmed by 5 bases and 1 base, with 14 bases remaining between them. Germline CDR1 reads MNHNY; CDR2 reads SVGAGI (reference sequence). The CDR3 length is 15 residues. The CDR3 DNA follows: TGTGCCAGCAGTCCTTTCCGGGACACCCAAGAGACCCAGTACTTC. Translating gives CASSPFRDTQETQYF.

The sample holds one count of this clone. This rearrangement joins TRBV7-2 to TRBJ1-1; TRBD1 might be the D (5 bases). The CDR3 covers 14 residues. In germline, CDR1 is SGHTA, CDR2 FQGNSA. With 5 bases removed from V and 5 bases from J, the gap between germline ends came to 15 bases. The CDR3: CASSLQAGKTEAFF. The CDR3 DNA reads TGTGCCAGCAGCCTACAGGCCGGTAAGACTGAAGCTTTCTTT.

This clone was observed once. The genes are TRBV18 and TRBJ2-1; D is perhaps TRBD1 (6 bases). The CDR3 loop spans 17 amino acids. V gave up 5 bases and J gave up 0 bases, with 17 bases separating them. The germline CDR1 and CDR2 sequences are KGHSH and LQKENI. CDR3 residues: CASSASRQASSYNEQFF. CDR3 nucleotide sequence: TGTGCCAGCTCAGCCTCTAGACAGGCTAGCTCCTACAATGAGCAGTTCTTC.

In its sample, this clone was seen a few times. CDR3 nucleotides: TGCGCCAGCAGCTTGGGAGGACAGGGGGGAGATACGCAGTATTTT. Residues: CASSLGGQGGDTQYF. This chain connects TRBV5-1 to TRBJ2-3; TRBD1 matches at 10 bases. CDR1 is SGHRS, CDR2 YFSETQ, per germline. The CDR3 runs 15 residues. V was clipped by 0 bases and J by 5 bases; unmatched bases: 3. The full variable domain, rest sourced from reference TRBV5-1 and TRBJ2-3, is KAGVTQTPRYLIKTRGQQVTLSCSPISGHRSVSWYQQTPGQGLQFLFEYFSETQRNKGNFPGRFSGRQFSNSRSEMNVSTLELGDSALYLCASSLGGQGGDTQYFGPGTRLTVL.

This rearrangement joins TRBV5-1 to TRBJ1-2; D not resolved. V lost 4 bases and J lost 0, with 10 bases in between. This CDR3 has 14 amino acids. Per the germline V gene, CDR1 is SGHRS and CDR2 is YFSETQ. The CDR3 DNA sequence: TGCGCCAGCAGCCTTCAGGATACTAACTATGGCTACACCTTC. This translates into CASSLQDTNYGYTF.

This clone was seen once. The chain uses TRBV15 and TRBJ1-1; D is perhaps TRBD1 (6 bases). Germline V lookup: CDR1 LNHNV, CDR2 YYDKDF (reference sequence). CDR3 length: 17 amino acids. Deletions cut 1 base from V and 2 bases from J, with 17 bases between. The CDR3 coding sequence is TGTGCCACCAGCAGAGTTTGGGGGCCGCCCTTAAACACTGAAGCTTTCTTT. Encoded protein: CATSRVWGPPLNTEAFF.

V is TRBV5-1 and J is TRBJ2-1; TRBD1 matches at 8 bases. V shed 4 bases, J shed 6 bases, and the junction held 9 bases outside the gene matches. In germline, CDR1 is SGHRS, CDR2 YFSETQ. The CDR3 consists of 15 residues. The CDR3 sequence is CASSPEGDRTNEQFF. The DNA of the CDR3 is TGCGCCAGCAGCCCCGAAGGGGACAGGACCAATGAGCAGTTCTTC.

This chain connects TRBV27 to TRBJ2-1; weak D call: TRBD1 (6 bases). Germline loops: CDR1 MNHEY, CDR2 SMNVEV (reference sequence). The germline V and J ends were trimmed by 2 bases and 8 bases, with 13 bases remaining between them. CDR3 size: 14 residues. The CDR3 reads CASSLGTHYHEQFF. In DNA, the CDR3 is TGTGCCAGCAGTTTAGGGACACATTACCATGAGCAGTTCTTC.

This chain joins TRBV6-6 and TRBJ2-7; TRBD2 might be the D (5 bases). V was trimmed by 0 bases and J by 7 bases, leaving 10 bases between them. This CDR3 has 13 residues. The V gene's germline CDR1 is MNHNY and CDR2 SVGAGI (reference sequence). CDR3: CASSYSGVGEQYF. In DNA, the CDR3 is TGTGCCAGCAGTTACTCCGGGGTCGGGGAGCAGTACTTC.

The V and J genes are TRBV4-1 and TRBJ1-6; perhaps TRBD1 as D (5 bases). The CDR3 contains 17 residues. CDR1 is MGHRA and CDR2 is YSYEKL in the germline V gene. The V gene lost 4 bases and the J gene lost 2 bases, with 15 bases spanning the gap. The CDR3 protein is CASSRPARRAYNSPLHF. In DNA, the CDR3 is TGCGCCAGCAGCCGACCGGCTCGCAGGGCCTATAATTCACCCCTCCACTTT.

The chain employs TRBV5-5 and TRBJ1-2; 7 nucleotides align to TRBD1. This CDR3 comprises 16 residues. In germline, CDR1 is SGHKS, CDR2 YYEKEE (reference sequence). With V trimmed by 4 bases and J by 0 bases, 9 bases remained unmatched. CDR3 sequence reads: CASSPAGQAANYGYTF. Written as DNA, the CDR3 is TGTGCCAGCAGCCCCGCTGGACAGGCAGCTAACTATGGCTACACCTTC.

This chain joins TRBV7-2 and TRBJ1-5, with a tentative D call TRBD1 (5 bases). The CDR3 covers 14 residues. V was pared by 7 bases and J by 4 bases, with 14 bases between. CDR1 is SGHTA, CDR2 FQGNSA, per germline. The DNA for the CDR3 is TGTGCCAGCACCTGGGGGGGGTGGAATCAGCCCCAGCATTTT. Protein: CASTWGGWNQPQHF.

The chain employs TRBV4-1 and TRBJ1-5; tentatively, D is TRBD1 (6 bases). Germline CDR1 and CDR2: MGHRA and YSYEKL. Trimming took 1 base from V and 6 from J, leaving 13 bases between them. The CDR3 has 15 amino acids. CDR3 in amino acids: CASSQANRVGQPQHF. The CDR3 nucleotides are TGCGCCAGCAGCCAAGCGAACAGGGTCGGTCAGCCCCAGCATTTT.

This sequence joins TRBV29-1 and TRBJ1-6; D unresolved. Germline V gives CDR1 SQVTM, CDR2 ANQGSEA. The CDR3 has 12 residues. Trimming cost V 7 bases and J 7 bases, with 11 bases left between them. CDR3 nucleotide sequence: TGCAGCGCCCGGTCGGAGAATTCACCCCTCCACTTT. Translation gives CSARSENSPLHF.

Regarding this clone: At one end the junction does not follow the germline gene, possibly because of a read error. The rearrangement joins TRBV5-1 to TRBJ1-2; D gene unclear. Germline V gene lookup returns CDR1 SGHRS and CDR2 YFSETQ. This CDR3 has 13 residues. The DNA of the CDR3 is TGCGCCAGCAGCTTAGGCCTTAGCGGTGGCTACGCCTTC. Translated: CASSLGLSGGYAF.

The rearrangement links TRBV19 to TRBJ1-2; D call uncertain. CDR1 and CDR2 from the germline V gene are LNHDA and SQIVND (reference sequence). V was cut by 5 bases and J by 0 bases, with 13 bases left in between. This CDR3 is built from 15 residues. In DNA form, the CDR3 reads TGTGCCAGTAGTCCCGAGGTCGGATCTAACTATGGCTACACCTTC. Translated, it gives CASSPEVGSNYGYTF.

V usage is TRBV19 and J usage is TRBJ1-2, with TRBD1 matching 9 bases. V shed 6 bases, J shed 4 bases, and the junction held 18 bases outside the gene matches. This CDR3 has 18 amino acids. Germline CDR1 LNHDA, CDR2 SQIVND (reference sequence). The CDR3 spells CASRSGTGTSMATYGYTF. Written as DNA, the CDR3 is TGTGCCAGTAGATCCGGGACAGGGACGAGCATGGCGACCTATGGCTACACCTTC.

The J gene is TRBJ2-7, the V gene TRBV6-1, with TRBD1 identical over 7 bases. V shed 7 bases, J shed 0 bases, and the junction held 9 bases outside the gene matches. The CDR3 runs 15 residues. Per germline, CDR1 MNHNS and CDR2 SASEGT. CDR3 nucleotide sequence: TGTGCCAGCAATGGTGGACAGGCCAGCTCCTACGAGCAGTACTTC. Its translation is CASNGGQASSYEQYF.

This clone was counted only a few times. The chain recombines TRBV6-1 with TRBJ2-1, with 9 bases identical to TRBD2. V trimming: 6 bases; J trimming: 7 bases; junction bases outside the gene matches: 4. Germline assignment: CDR1 MNHNS and CDR2 SASEGT. The length of the CDR3 is 13 residues. CDR3 amino acids: CASRAGGVNEQFF. The CDR3 coding sequence is TGTGCCAGCAGGGCGGGGGGGGTTAATGAGCAGTTCTTC.